This T cell receptor (beta chain) was captured in a study of sequential checkpoint blockade in melanoma. At the level of the study: Randomization was 1:1 between first-line nivolumab→ipilimumab and ipilimumab→nivolumab.

Treatment indicated: randomized to nivolumab then ipilimumab (arm A) or the reverse (arm B). None of the patients previously received DNA-damaging chemotherapy. The CDR3 extends over 18 amino acids. Sequencing was performed with immunoSEQ multiplex PCR; in TCRdb, only in-frame clones are kept and a portion is missing. Of about 12,000 clones detected, less than 80% appear once; the ten largest clones hold approximately 25%. The specimen comprised CD8+ T cells sorted from blood (inferred from file names), sampled from a patient given nivolumab and ipilimumab in sequence. The chain employs TRBV21-1 and TRBJ1-4. TRBV21-1 counts as a pseudogene. This TCR was sampled from a human donor with melanoma. CDR3 nucleotides: TGTGCCAGCAGCCAATCACTAGCTACAAAGGTGCATAATGAAAAACTGTTTTTT. This codes for CASSQSLATKVHNEKLFF.